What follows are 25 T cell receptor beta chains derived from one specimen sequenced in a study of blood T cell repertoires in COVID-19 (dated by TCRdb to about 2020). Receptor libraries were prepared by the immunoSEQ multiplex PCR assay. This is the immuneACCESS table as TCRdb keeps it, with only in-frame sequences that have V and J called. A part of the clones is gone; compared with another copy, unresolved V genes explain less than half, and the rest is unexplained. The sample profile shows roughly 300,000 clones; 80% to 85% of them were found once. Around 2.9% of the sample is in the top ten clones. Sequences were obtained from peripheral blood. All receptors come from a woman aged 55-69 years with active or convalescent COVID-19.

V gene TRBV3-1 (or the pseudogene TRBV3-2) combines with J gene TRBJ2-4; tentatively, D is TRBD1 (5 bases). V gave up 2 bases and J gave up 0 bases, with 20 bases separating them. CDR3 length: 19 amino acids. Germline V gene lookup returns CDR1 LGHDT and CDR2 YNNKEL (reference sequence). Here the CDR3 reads CASSQYAQVGRLAKNIQYF. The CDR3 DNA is TGTGCCAGCAGCCAATACGCACAGGTCGGACGTCTAGCCAAAAACATTCAGTACTTC.

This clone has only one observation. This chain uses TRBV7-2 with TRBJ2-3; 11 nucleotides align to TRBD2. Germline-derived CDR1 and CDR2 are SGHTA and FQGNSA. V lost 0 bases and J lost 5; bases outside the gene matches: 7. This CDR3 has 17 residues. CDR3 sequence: CASSLAGLAGGKDTQYF. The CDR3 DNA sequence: TGTGCCAGCAGCTTAGCCGGCCTAGCGGGGGGAAAAGATACGCAGTATTTT. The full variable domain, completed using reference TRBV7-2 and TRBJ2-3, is GAGVSQSPSNKVTEKGKDVELRCDPISGHTALYWYRQSLGQGLEFLIYFQGNSAPDKSGLPSDRFSAERTGGSVSTLTIQRTQQEDSAVYLCASSLAGLAGGKDTQYFGPGTRLTVL.

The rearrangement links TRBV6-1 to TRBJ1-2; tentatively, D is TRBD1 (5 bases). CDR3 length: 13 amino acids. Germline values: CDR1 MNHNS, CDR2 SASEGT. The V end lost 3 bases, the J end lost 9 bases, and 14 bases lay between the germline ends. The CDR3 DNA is TGTGCCAGCAGTGATGGGGCGTGGTCGCGCTACACCTTC. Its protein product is CASSDGAWSRYTF.

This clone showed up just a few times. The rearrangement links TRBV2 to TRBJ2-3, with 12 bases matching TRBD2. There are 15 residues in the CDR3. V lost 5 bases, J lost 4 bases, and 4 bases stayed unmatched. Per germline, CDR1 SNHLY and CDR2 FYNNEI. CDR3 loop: CASSLTSGRPDTQYF. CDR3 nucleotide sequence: TGTGCCAGCAGTCTTACTAGCGGGAGGCCAGATACGCAGTATTTT.

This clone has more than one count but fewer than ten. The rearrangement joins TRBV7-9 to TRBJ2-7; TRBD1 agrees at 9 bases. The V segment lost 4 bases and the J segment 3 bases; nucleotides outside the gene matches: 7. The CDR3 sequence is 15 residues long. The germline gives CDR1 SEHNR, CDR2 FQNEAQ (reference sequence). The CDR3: CASSSIGQGNYEQYF. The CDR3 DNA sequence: TGTGCCAGCAGCTCTATCGGACAGGGGAACTACGAGCAGTACTTC.

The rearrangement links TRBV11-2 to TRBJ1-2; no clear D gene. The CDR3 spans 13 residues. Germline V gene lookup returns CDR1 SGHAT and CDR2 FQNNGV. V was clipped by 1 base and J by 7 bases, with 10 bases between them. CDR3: CASSLGGSTGYTF. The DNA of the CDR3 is TGTGCCAGCAGCTTAGGTGGGAGCACTGGCTACACCTTC.

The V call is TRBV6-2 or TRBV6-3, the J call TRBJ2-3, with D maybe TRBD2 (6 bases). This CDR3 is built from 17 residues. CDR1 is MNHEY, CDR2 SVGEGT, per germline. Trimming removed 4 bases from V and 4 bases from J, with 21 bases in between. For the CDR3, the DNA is TGTGCCAGCAGTTCAGCATGGGGCCGGAGGGCCCCAGATACGCAGTATTTT. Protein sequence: CASSSAWGRRAPDTQYF.

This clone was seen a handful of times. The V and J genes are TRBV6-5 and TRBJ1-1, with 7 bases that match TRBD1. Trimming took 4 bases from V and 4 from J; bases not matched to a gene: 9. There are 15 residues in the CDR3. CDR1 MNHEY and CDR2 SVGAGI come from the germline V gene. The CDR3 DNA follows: TGTGCCAGCAGTTGGGAAACGAACAGGGGCACTGAAGCTTTCTTT. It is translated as CASSWETNRGTEAFF.

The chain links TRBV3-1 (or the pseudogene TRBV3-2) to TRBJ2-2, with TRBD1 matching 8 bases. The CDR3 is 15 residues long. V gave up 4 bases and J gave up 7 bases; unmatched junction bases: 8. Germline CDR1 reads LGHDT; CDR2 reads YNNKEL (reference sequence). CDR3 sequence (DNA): TGTGCCAGCAGCCGCATCCAGGGGGCAGGCGGGGAGCTGTTTTTT. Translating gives CASSRIQGAGGELFF.

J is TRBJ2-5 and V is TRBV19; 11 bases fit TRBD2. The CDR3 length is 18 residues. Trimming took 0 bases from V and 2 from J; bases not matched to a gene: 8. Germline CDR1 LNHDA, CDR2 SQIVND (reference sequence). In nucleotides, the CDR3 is TGTGCCAGTAGTATAGATCACCTAGCGGGGGGTTATCAAGAGACCCAGTACTTC. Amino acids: CASSIDHLAGGYQETQYF.

The CDR3 loop is CASSPSVAGGTEAFF. The DNA for the CDR3 is TGTGCCAGCAGCCCCTCAGTGGCAGGGGGAACTGAAGCTTTCTTT. This chain uses TRBV7-2 with TRBJ1-1; 7 bases are shared with TRBD1. CDR3 length: 15 residues. Germline V CDR1 and CDR2: SGHTA, FQGNSA. The ends lost 5 bases at V and 5 bases at J; junction bases unmatched: 11.

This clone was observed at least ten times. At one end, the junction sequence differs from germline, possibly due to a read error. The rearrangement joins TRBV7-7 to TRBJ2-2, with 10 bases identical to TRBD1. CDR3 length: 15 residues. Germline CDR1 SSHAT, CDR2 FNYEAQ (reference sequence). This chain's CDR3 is CASSPRTGGTGELFF. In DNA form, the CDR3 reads TGTGCTAGCAGCCCTCGGACAGGGGGCACCGGGGAGCTGTTTTTT. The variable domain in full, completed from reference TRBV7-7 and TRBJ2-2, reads GAGVSQSPRYKVTKRGQDVTLRCDPISSHATLYWYQQALGQGPEFLTYFNYEAQPDKSGLPSDRFSAERPEGSISTLTIQRTEQRDSAMYRCASSPRTGGTGELFFGEGSRLTVL.

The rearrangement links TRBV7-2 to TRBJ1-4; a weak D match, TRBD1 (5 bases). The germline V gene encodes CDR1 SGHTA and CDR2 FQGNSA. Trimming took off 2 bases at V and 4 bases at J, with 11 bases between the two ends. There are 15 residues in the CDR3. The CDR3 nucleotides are TGTGCCAGCAGCTTACTCGGGGGGGATAATGAAAAACTGTTTTTT. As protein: CASSLLGGDNEKLFF.

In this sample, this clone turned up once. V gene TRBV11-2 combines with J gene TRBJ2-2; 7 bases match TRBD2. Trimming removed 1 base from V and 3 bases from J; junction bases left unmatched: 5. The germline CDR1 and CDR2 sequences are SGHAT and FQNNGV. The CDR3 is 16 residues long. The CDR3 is CASSLVGGSDTGELFF. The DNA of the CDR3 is TGTGCCAGCAGCTTAGTCGGGGGGTCGGACACCGGGGAGCTGTTTTTT.

CDR3 sequence (DNA): TGTGCCAGTAGTATCAGGACAGGGTCAAATCAGCCCCAGCATTTT. Translating gives CASSIRTGSNQPQHF. The chain employs TRBV19 and TRBJ1-5; 8 positions agree with TRBD1. The CDR3 length is 15 residues. J gave up 4 bases and V 3 bases, and 5 bases lay outside the gene matches. CDR1 LNHDA and CDR2 SQIVND come from the germline V gene (reference sequence).

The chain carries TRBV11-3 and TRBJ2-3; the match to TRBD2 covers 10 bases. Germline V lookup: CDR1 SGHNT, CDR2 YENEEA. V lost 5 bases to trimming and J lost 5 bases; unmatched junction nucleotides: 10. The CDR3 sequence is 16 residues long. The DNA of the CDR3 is TGTGCCAGCAGCCGGTCAGCGGGGGGGCAACAAGATACGCAGTATTTT. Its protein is CASSRSAGGQQDTQYF.

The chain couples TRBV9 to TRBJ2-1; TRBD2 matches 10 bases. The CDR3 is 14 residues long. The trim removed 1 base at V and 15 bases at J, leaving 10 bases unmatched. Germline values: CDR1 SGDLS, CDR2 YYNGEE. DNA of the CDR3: TGTGCCAGCAGCGTATGGGAGGGAGCGGGGGGGTTGTTCTTC. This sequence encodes CASSVWEGAGGLFF. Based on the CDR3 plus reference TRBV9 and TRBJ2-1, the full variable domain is DSGVTQTPKHLITATGQRVTLRCSPRSGDLSVYWYQQSLDQGLQFLIQYYNGEERAKGNILERFSAQQFPDLHSELNLSSLELGDSALYFCASSVWEGAGGLFFGPGTRLTVL.

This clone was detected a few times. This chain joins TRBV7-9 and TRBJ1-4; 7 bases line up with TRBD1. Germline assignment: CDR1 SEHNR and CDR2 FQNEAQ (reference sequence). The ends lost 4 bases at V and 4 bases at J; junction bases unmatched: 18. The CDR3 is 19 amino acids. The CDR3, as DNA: TGTGCCAGCAGCTCCATCGGGGGCGCCAGCCAGGGGGTTAATGAAAAACTGTTTTTT. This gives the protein CASSSIGGASQGVNEKLFF.

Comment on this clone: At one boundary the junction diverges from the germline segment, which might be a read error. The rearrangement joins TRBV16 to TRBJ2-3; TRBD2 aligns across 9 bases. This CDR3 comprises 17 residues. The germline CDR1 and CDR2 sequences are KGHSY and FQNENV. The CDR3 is CASSHAVVGTSKDTQYF. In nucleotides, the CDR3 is TGTGCCAGCAGCCATGCAGTAGTGGGGACTAGCAAAGATACGCAGTATTTT.

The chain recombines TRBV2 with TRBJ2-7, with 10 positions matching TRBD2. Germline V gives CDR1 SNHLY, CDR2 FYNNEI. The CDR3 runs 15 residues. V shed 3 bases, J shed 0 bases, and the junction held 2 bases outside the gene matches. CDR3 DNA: TGTGCCAGCAGTGAGCTAGCGGGGGACTCCTACGAGCAGTACTTC. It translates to CASSELAGDSYEQYF.

The DNA of the CDR3 is TGCGCCAGCAGCTGGGGGGATAGCAATCAGCCCCAGCATTTT. Protein: CASSWGDSNQPQHF. V and J are TRBV5-1 and TRBJ1-5; D perhaps matches TRBD1 (5 bases). This CDR3 has 14 amino acids. Germline CDR1 reads SGHRS; CDR2 reads YFSETQ. Trimming removed 3 bases at V and 0 bases at J, with 7 bases between.

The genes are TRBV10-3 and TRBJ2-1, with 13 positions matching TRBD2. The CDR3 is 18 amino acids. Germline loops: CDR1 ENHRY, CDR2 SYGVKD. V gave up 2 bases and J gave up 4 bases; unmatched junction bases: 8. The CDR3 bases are TGTGCCATCAGTGAGGAATCTCCGACTAGCGGGGGGTACAATGAGCAGTTCTTC. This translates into CAISEESPTSGGYNEQFF.

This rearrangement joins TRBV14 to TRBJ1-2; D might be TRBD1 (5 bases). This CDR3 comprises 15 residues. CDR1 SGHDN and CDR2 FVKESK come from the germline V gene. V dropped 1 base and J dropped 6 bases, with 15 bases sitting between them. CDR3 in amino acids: CASSQGAGFSHGYTF. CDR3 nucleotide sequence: TGTGCCAGCAGCCAAGGGGCAGGGTTCTCCCATGGCTACACCTTC.

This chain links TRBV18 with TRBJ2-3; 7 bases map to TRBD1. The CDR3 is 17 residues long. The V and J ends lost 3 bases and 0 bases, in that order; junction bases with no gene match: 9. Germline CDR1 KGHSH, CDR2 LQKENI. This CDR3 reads CASSPKAGTASTDTQYF. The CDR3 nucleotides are TGTGCCAGCTCACCGAAGGCCGGGACAGCTAGCACAGATACGCAGTATTTT.

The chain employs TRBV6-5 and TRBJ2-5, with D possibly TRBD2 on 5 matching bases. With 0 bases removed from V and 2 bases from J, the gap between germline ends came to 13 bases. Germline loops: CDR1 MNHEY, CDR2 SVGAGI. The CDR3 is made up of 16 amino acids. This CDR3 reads CASSYSIDGVQETQYF. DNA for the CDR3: TGTGCCAGCAGTTACTCGATTGACGGGGTGCAAGAGACCCAGTACTTC.